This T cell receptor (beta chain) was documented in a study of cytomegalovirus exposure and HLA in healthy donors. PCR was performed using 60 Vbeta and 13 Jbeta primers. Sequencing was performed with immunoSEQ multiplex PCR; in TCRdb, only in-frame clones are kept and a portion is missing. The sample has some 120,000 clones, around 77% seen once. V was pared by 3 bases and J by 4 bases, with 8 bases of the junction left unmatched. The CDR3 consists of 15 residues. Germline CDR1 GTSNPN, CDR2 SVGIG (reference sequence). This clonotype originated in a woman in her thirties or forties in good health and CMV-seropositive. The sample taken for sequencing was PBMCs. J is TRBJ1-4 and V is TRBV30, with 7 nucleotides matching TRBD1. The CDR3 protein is CAWSPGTDINEKLFF. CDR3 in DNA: TGTGCCTGGAGCCCCGGGACAGACATTAATGAAAAACTGTTTTTT.